This T cell receptor beta chain is from a study of CD8 T cells in ankylosing spondylitis. Study observations and caveats: In the blood and synovial fluid of reactive arthritis, some motif variants had been previously reported. Significant enrichment of disease-linked clones was reportedly seen in matched ankylosing spondylitis synovial fluid.

The CDR3 contains 14 residues. Between the trimmed V and J ends, which lost 8 bases and 2 bases, there was a span of 13 bases. The authors made TCR beta libraries by quantitative 5'-RACE with molecular barcodes. TCRdb reprocessed the 5' RACE reads via MiXCR and lists one record per CDR3 protein. The sample lists under 120,000 distinct CDR3 sequences, approximately 25% occurring once. This clonotype was counted a few times. Its target is not known. V gene TRBV12-3 or TRBV12-4 combines with J gene TRBJ2-1; no clear D gene. The sequence came from a male donor with ankylosing spondylitis. The sample was synovial fluid, either unsorted or a sorted T cell fraction (not recorded which). CDR3 sequence reads: CASRISNTYNEQFF. CDR3 in DNA: TGTGCCAGCCGTATTTCCAATACCTACAATGAGCAGTTCTTC.